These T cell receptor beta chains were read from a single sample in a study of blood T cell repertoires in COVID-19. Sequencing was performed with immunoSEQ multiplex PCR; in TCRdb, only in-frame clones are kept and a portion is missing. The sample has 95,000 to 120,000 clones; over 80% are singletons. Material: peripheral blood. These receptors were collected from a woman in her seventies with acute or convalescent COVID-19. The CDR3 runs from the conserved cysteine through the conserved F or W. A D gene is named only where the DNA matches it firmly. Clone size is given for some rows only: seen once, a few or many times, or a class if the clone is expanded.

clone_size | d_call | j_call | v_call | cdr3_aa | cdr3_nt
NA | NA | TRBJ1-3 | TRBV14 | CASSKRDIGNTIYF | TGTGCCAGCAGCAAAAGGGACATCGGAAACACCATATATTTT
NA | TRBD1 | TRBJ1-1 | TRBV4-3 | CASSHPGQPNTEAFF | TGCGCCAGCAGCCACCCGGGACAGCCGAACACTGAAGCTTTCTTT
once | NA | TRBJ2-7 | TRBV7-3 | CASSLGTPIVLNEQYF | TGTGCCAGCAGCTTAGGGACACCAATCGTCCTGAACGAGCAGTACTTC
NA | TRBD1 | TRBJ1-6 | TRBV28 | CASTRGQAAVPLHF | TGTGCCAGCACCCGAGGACAGGCGGCCGTCCCCCTCCACTTT
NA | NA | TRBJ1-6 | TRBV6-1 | CASSERDKYNSPLHF | TGTGCCAGCAGTGAACGGGACAAATATAATTCACCCCTCCACTTT
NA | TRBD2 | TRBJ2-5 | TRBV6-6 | CASSWTSAPPQYF | TGTGCCAGCAGTTGGACTAGCGCTCCTCCCCAGTACTTC
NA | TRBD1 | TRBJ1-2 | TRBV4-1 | CASSHGRWDSPNYGYTF | TGCGCCAGCAGCCACGGACGGTGGGACAGTCCTAACTATGGCTACACCTTC
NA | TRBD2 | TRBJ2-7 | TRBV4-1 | CASSSGSSYEQYF | TGCGCCAGCTCGAGCGGGAGCTCCTACGAGCAGTACTTC
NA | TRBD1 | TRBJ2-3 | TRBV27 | CASSFPGQGVDTQYF | TGTGCCAGCAGTTTCCCGGGACAGGGGGTCGATACGCAGTATTTT
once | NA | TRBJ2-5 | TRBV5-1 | CASSFGAGEETQYF | TGCGCCAGCAGCTTTGGGGCTGGGGAAGAGACCCAGTACTTC
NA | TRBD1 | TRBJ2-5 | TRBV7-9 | CASSWGQKETQYF | TGTGCCAGCAGCTGGGGACAGAAAGAGACCCAGTACTTC
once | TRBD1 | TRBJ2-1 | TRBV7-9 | CASSRDRGYNEQFF | TGTGCCAGCAGCCGGGACAGGGGATACAATGAGCAGTTCTTC
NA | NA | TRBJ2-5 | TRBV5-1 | CASSSTSRETQYF | TGCGCCAGCAGCTCCACATCCAGGGAGACCCAGTACTTC
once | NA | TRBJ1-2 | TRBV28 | CASSLGTGLVNYGYTF | TGTGCCAGCAGTTTGGGTACAGGGCTTGTTAACTATGGCTACACCTTC
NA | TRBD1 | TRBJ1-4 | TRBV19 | CASKQGYEGEKLFF | TGTGCCAGCAAACAGGGGTACGAAGGGGAAAAACTGTTTTTT
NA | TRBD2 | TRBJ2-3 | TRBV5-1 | CASRWLAGTDTQYF | TGCGCCAGCAGGTGGCTAGCGGGCACAGATACGCAGTATTTT
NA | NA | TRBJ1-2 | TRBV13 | CASSLQDLYGYTF | TGTGCCAGCAGCTTACAGGATCTCTATGGCTACACCTTC